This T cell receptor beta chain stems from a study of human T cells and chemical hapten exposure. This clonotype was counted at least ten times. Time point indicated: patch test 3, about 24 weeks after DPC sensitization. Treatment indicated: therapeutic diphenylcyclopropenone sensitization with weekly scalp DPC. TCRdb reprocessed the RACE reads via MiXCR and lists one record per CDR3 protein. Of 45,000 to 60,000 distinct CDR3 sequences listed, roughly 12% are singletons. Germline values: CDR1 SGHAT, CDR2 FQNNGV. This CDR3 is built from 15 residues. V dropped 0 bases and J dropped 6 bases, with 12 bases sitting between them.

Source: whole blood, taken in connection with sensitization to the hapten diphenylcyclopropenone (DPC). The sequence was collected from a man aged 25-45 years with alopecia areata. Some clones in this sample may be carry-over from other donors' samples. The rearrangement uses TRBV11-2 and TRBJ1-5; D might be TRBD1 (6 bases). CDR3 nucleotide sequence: TGTGCCAGCAGCTTAGATAACAGGGATGGTCAGCCCCAGCATTTT. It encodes CASSLDNRDGQPQHF.